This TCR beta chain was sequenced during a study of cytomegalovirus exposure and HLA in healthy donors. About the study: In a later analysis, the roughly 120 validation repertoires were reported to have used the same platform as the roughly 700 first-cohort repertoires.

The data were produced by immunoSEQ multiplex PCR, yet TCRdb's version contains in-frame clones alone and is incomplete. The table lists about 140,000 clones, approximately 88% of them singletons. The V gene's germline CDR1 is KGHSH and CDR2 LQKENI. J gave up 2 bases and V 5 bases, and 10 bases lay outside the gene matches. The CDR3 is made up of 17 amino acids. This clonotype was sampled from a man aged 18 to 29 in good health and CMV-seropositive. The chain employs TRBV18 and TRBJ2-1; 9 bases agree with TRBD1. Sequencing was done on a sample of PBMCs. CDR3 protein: CASSSGTGWKTYNEQFF. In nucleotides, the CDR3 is TGTGCCAGCTCATCCGGGACAGGGTGGAAGACCTACAATGAGCAGTTCTTC.